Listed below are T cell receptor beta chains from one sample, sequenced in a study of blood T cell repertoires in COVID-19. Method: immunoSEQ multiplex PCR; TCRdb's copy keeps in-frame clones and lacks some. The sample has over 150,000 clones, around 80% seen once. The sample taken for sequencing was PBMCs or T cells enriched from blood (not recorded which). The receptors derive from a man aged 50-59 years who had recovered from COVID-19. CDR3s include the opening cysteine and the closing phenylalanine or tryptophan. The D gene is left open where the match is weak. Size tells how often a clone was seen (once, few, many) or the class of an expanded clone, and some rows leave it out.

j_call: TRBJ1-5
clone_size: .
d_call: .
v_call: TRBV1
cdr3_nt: TGCACCAGCAGCCACGGACAGGGGGCGGATCAGCCCCAGCATTTT
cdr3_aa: CTSSHGQGADQPQHF

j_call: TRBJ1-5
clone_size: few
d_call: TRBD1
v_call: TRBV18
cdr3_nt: TGTGCCAGCTCACCAGGGCCAGGGGGCGGTCAGCCCCAGCATTTT
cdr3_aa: CASSPGPGGGQPQHF

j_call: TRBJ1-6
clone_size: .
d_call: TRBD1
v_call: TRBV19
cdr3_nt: TGTGCCAGTAGAGTACGGACAGGGGCATCACCCCTCCACTTT
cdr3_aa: CASRVRTGASPLHF

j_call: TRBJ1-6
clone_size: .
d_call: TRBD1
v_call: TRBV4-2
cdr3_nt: TGTGCCAGCAGCCAAGATTTGCGAGACAGGGAGCGTTCACCCCTCCACTTT
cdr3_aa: CASSQDLRDRERSPLHF

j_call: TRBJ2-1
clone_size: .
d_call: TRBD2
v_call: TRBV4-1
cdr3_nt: TGCGCCAGCAGCCAAGATCGCGGGGGGGCTCGAGAGCAGTTCTTC
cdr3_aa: CASSQDRGGAREQFF

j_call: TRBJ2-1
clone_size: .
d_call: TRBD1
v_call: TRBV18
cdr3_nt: TGTGCCAGCTCACGTTCGACAGGGTACAATGAGCAGTTCTTC
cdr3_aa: CASSRSTGYNEQFF

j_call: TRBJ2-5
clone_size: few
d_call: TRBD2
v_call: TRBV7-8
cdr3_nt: TGTGCCAGCAGCTTAGAAAGGGGAGGTTGGGGCGGGGGTGTGGAGACCCAGTACTTC
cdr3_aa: CASSLERGGWGGGVETQYF

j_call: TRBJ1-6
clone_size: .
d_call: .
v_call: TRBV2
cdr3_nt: TGTGCCAGCAACGGGAAGGGAGGGTCACCCCTCCACTTT
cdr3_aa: CASNGKGGSPLHF

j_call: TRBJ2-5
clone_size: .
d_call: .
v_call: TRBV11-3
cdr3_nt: TGTGCCAGCAGCTTAGATAATGAGGGATCCCAGTACTTC
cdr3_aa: CASSLDNEGSQYF

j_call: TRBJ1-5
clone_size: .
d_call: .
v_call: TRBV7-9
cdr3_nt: TGTGCCAGCAGCTTCCCCGGGAGCAATCAGCCCCAGCATTTT
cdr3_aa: CASSFPGSNQPQHF

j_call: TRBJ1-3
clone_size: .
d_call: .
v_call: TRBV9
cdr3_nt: TGTGCCAGCAGGAGCGACTCTGGAAACACCATATATTTT
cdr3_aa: CASRSDSGNTIYF

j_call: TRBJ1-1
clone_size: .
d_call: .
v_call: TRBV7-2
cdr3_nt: TGTGCCAGCAGCTTAACAGGGTATACTGAAGCTTTCTTT
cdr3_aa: CASSLTGYTEAFF

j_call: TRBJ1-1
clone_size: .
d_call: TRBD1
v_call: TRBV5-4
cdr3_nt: TGTGCCAGCAGCTTAGGAGGGGGCCTGAACACTGAAGCTTTCTTT
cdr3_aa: CASSLGGGLNTEAFF

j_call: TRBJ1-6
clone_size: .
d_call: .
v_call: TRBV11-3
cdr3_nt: TGTGCCAGCAGAGGGAGTTCACCCCTCCACTTT
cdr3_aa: CASRGSSPLHF

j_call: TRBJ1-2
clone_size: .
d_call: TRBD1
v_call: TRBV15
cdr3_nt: TGTGCCACCAGCAGAGATCTGGGACAGGTCGGAGGCTACACCTTC
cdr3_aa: CATSRDLGQVGGYTF

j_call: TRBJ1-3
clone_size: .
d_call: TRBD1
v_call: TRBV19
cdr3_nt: TGTGCCAGTAGTATTCCCACGGGACAGGGCTCGGGTACCATATATTTT
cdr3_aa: CASSIPTGQGSGTIYF

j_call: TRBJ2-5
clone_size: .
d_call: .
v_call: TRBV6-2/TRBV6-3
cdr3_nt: TGTGCCAGCAGTATTCGGACTGGGACCCAGTACTTC
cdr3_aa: CASSIRTGTQYF

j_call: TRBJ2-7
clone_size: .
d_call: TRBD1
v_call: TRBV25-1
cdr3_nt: TGTGCCAGCAGTCCACCCGGGACAGGGGGCTTTGAGCAGTACTTC
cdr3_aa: CASSPPGTGGFEQYF

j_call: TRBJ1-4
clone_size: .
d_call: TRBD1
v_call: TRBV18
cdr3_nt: TGTGCCAGCTCCCCGGACAGGAGAATTGCAACTAATGAAAAACTGTTTTTT
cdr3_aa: CASSPDRRIATNEKLFF

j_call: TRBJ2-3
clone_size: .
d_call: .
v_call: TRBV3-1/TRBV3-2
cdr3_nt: TGTGCCAGCAGCCAAACCCTCCGGAGACGCACAGATACGCAGTATTTT
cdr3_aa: CASSQTLRRRTDTQYF

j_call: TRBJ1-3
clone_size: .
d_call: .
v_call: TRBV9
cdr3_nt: TGTGCCAGCAGTGAACAGGACGGAAACACCATATATTTT
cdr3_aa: CASSEQDGNTIYF

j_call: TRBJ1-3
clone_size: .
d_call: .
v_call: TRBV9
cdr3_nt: TGTGCCAGCAGCGTACGGTCTGCTTTCTCTGGAAACACCATATATTTT
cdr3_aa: CASSVRSAFSGNTIYF

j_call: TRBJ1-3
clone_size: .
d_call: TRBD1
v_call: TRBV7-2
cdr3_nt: TGTGCCAGCAGCGGACAGGGAAACTCTGGAAACACCATATATTTT
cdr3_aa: CASSGQGNSGNTIYF

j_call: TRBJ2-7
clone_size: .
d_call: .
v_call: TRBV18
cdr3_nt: TGTGCCAGCTCACTGGGCTATCGGCAGGGTTCCTACGAGCAGTACTTC
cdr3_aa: CASSLGYRQGSYEQYF

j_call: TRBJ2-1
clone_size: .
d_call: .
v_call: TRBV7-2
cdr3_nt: TGTGCCAGCAGACTGGTTAAGAATGAGCAGTTCTTC
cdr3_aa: CASRLVKNEQFF

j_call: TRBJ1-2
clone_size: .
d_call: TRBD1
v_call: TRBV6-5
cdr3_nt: TGTGCCAGCAGAGCAGACAGGGGGCGGCTCTATGGCTACACCTTC
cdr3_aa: CASRADRGRLYGYTF

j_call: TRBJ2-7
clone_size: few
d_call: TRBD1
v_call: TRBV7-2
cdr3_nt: TGTGCCAGCAGCTGGGGACAGGTCTCCTACGAGCAGTACTTC
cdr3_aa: CASSWGQVSYEQYF

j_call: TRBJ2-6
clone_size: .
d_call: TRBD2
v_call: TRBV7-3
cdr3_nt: TGTGCCAGCAGCTCACCAAAGGCGGGGGCTGGGGCCAACGTCCTGACTTTC
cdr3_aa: CASSSPKAGAGANVLTF

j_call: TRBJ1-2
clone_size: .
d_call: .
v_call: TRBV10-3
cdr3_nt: TGTGCCATCAGTGAGATGGAAGGGGCTACAAACTATGGCTACACCTTC
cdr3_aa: CAISEMEGATNYGYTF

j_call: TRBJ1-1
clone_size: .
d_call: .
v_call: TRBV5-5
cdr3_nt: TGTGCCAGCACCCTGACACCGAACACTGAAGCTTTCTTT
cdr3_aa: CASTLTPNTEAFF

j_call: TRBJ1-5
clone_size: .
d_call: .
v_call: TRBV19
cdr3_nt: TGTGCCAGTAGTAGCCACAGGGAGTCGGCCCAGCATTTT
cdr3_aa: CASSSHRESAQHF

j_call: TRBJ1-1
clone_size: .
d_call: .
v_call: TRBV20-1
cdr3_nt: TGCAGTGCTTGGGGGGATACTGAAGCTTTCTTT
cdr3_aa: CSAWGDTEAFF

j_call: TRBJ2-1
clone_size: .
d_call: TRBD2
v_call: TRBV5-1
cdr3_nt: TGCGCCAGCAGCTCCGGGACTAGCTACAATGAGCAGTTCTTC
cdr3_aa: CASSSGTSYNEQFF

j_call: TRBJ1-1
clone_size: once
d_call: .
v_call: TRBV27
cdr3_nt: TGTGCCAGCAGTTTAAACCCTAGGAACACTGAAGCTTTCTTT
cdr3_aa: CASSLNPRNTEAFF

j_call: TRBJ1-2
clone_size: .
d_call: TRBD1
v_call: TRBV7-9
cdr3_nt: TGTGCCAGCAGCGACCGGGACAGAGCTAACTATGGCTACACCTTC
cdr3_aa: CASSDRDRANYGYTF

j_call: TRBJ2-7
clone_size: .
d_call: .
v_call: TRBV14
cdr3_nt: TGTGCCAGCAGCCAACCCAATTCCTACGAGCAGTACTTC
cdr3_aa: CASSQPNSYEQYF

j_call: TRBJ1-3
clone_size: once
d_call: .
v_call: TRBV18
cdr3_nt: TGTGCCAGCTCACCTGACACGTCTGGAAACACCATATATTTT
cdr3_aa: CASSPDTSGNTIYF

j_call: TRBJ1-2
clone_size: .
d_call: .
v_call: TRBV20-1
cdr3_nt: TGCAGTGCTCCTGGACAGTATGGCTACACCTTC
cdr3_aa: CSAPGQYGYTF

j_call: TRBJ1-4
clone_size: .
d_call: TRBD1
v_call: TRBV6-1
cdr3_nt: TGTGCCAGCAGTGAAGCCGCGATACAGGGGGCGTTATTTGAAAAACTGTTTTTT
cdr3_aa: CASSEAAIQGALFEKLFF

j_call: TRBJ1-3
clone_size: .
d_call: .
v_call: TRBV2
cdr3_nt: TGTGCCAGCTGCCCAGGAAGCTCTGGAAACACCATATATTTT
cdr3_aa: CASCPGSSGNTIYF

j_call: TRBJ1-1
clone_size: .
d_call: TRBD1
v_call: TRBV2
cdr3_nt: TGTGCCAGCAGTGAAACAGGGGGCACTGAAGCTTTCTTT
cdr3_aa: CASSETGGTEAFF

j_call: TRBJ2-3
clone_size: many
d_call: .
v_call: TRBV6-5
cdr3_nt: TGTGCCAGCAGAGTGAGCCCCTTAGATACGCAGTATTTT
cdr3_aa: CASRVSPLDTQYF

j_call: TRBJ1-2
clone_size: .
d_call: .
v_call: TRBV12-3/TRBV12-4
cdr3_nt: TGTGCCAGCAGTCCTAGGATCTGCACCTTC
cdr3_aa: CASSPRICTF

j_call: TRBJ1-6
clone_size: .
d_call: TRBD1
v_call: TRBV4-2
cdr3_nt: TGTGCCAGCAGCCCGCTGGACAGGGGGGTTTCACCCCTCCACTTT
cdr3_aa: CASSPLDRGVSPLHF

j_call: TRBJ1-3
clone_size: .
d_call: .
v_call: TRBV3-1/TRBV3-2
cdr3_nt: TGTGCCTCCCGGCTAGGACAGAGCTCAAACACTGGAAACACCATATATTTT
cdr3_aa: CASRLGQSSNTGNTIYF

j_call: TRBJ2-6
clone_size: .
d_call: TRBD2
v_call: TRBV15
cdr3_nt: TGTGCCACCAGCACTCTAGCGGGCTTCTCTGGGGCCAACGTCCTGACTTTC
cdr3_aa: CATSTLAGFSGANVLTF

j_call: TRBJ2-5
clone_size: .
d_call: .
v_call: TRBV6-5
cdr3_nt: TGTGCCAGCGCAGGAACAGGCCGACCTCAAGAGACCCAGTACTTC
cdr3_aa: CASAGTGRPQETQYF

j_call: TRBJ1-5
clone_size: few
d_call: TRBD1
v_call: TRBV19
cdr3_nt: TGTGCCAGTAGTCCCGGGGCGACAGGGGGCGGGCAGCCCCAGCATTTT
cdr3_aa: CASSPGATGGGQPQHF

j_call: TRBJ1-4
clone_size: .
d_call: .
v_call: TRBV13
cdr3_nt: TGTGCCAGCAGACGAAGGGGAGGCCATCTCACTAATGAAAAACTGTTTTTT
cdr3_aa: CASRRRGGHLTNEKLFF

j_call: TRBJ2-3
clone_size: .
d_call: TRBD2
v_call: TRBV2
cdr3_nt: TGTGCCAGCAGACCATACCGACTAGCCGGCACAGATACGCAGTATTTT
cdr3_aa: CASRPYRLAGTDTQYF

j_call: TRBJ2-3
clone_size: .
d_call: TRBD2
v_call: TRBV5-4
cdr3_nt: TGTGCCAGCAGCTCCTCCGGGACTAGCGGGGGTGTTTTAGATACGCAGTATTTT
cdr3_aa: CASSSSGTSGGVLDTQYF

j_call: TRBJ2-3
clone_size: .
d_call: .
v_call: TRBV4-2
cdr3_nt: TGTGCCAGCAGCCAAGAGGTGGCAGGGAAGATGCATACGCAGTATTTT
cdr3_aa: CASSQEVAGKMHTQYF

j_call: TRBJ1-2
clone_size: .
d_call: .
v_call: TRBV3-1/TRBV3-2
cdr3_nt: TGTGCCAGCAGCCATAGTCAGGTCGGCTACACCTTC
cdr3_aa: CASSHSQVGYTF